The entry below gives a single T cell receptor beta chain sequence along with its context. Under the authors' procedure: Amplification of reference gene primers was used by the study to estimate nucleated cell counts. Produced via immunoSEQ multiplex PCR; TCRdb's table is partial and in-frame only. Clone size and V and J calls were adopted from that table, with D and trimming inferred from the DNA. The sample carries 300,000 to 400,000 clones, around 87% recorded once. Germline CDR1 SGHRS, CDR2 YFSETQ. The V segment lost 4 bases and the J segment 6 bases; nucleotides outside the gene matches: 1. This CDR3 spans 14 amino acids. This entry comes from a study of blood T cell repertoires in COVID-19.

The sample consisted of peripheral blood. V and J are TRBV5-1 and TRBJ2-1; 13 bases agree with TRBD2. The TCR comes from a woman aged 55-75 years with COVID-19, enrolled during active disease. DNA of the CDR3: TGCGCCAGCAGCCGACTAGCGGGGGGCAATGAGCAGTTCTTC. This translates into CASSRLAGGNEQFF.